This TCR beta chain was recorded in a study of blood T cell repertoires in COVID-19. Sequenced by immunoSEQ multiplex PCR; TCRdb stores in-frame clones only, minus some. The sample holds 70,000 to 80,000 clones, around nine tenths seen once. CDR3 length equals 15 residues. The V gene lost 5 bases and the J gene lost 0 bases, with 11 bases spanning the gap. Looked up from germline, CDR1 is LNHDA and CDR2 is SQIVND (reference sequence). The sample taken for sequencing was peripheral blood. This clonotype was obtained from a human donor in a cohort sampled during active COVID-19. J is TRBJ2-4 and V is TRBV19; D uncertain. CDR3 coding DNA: TGTGCCAGTAGTGCCAGACACAAAGCCAAAAACATTCAGTACTTC. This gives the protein CASSARHKAKNIQYF. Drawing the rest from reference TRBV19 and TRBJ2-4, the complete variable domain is DGGITQSPKYLFRKEGQNVTLSCEQNLNHDAMYWYRQDPGQGLRLIYYSQIVNDFQKGDIAEGYSVSREKKESFPLTVTSAQKNPTAFYLCASSARHKAKNIQYFGAGTRLSVL.